This T cell receptor beta chain was captured by sequencing in a study of T-cell reconstitution after alpha-beta-depleted transplantation in children. Study results and caveats: Expanded graft clones numbering several hundred reportedly gave rise to alpha-beta T cells about two months after transplant. At day 60, the high TCRbeta diversity found in some patients originated from recipient T cells and thymic progenitors that had survived. The main origin of T-cell counts and diversity one year after transplant was newly produced T cells.

In the case of this clonotype: Its antigen is still unknown.

The TCRbeta library was prepared with unique molecular identifiers. Each CDR3 protein is one row after TCRdb ran MiXCR on the PCR reads. The data contain around 920 distinct CDR3 sequences, roughly 70% of them singletons. V was pared by 4 bases and J by 0 bases, with 4 bases of the junction left unmatched. The CDR3 consists of 15 residues. Germline V gene lookup returns CDR1 DFQATT and CDR2 SNEGSKA (reference sequence). The source is a male patient aged 2 to 10 who had a stem cell transplant for acute lymphoblastic leukemia, so the T cells may come from the graft donor. The sample in question was PBMCs, mostly from graft donor cells, obtained 60 days after TCRalphabeta/CD19-depleted stem cell transplant. The V gene is TRBV20-1, the J gene TRBJ2-3; 10 bases are shared with TRBD2. For the CDR3, the DNA is TGCAGTGCTACGGGACTAGCGAAGAGCACAGATACGCAGTATTTT. It encodes CSATGLAKSTDTQYF.